The 24 T cell receptor beta chains reported below all come from one sample, sequenced in a study of blood T cell repertoires in COVID-19. Generated by immunoSEQ multiplex PCR, the TCRdb table keeps only in-frame clones and is missing some. The sample shows fewer than 45,000 clones, around 81% of them seen only once. What was sequenced was peripheral blood. The origin of the receptors is a man in his forties or fifties with active or convalescent COVID-19.

The chain employs TRBV7-3 and TRBJ2-1, with a weak D call TRBD2 (6 bases). V shed 2 bases and J shed 10 bases, with 18 bases lying between them. Germline assignment: CDR1 SGHTA and CDR2 FQGTGA. The CDR3 is 15 amino acids. The DNA for the CDR3 is TGTGCCAGCAGCTTAGGGCTAGCGACAAGAGGGGAGCAGTTCTTC. This gives the protein CASSLGLATRGEQFF. The full variable domain, completed using reference TRBV7-3 and TRBJ2-1, is GAGVSQTPSNKVTEKGKYVELRCDPISGHTALYWYRQSLGQGPEFLIYFQGTGAADDSGLPNDRFFAVRPEGSVSTLKIQRTERGDSAVYLCASSLGLATRGEQFFGPGTRLTVL.

The CDR3 DNA sequence: TGTGCCAGCAGTGTTATGGGTGCGGGAGGTAGTGAGCAGTTCTTC. Protein: CASSVMGAGGSEQFF. The chain uses TRBV6-4 and TRBJ2-1; 8 bases match TRBD2. The CDR3 length is 15 residues. V lost 4 bases to trimming and J lost 9 bases; unmatched junction nucleotides: 11. Germline V gene sequence: CDR1 MRHNA, CDR2 SNTAGT.

V usage is TRBV6-1 and J usage is TRBJ1-1, with TRBD1 matching 9 bases. The CDR3 is 15 amino acids. Germline V CDR1 and CDR2: MNHNS, SASEGT. V lost 3 bases and J lost 6; bases outside the gene matches: 8. Written as DNA, the CDR3 is TGTGCCAGCAGTGACCGGGACAGGGCGGGCTCTGAAGCTTTCTTT. It is translated as CASSDRDRAGSEAFF.

The chain carries TRBV5-1 and TRBJ1-1, with no clear D. Trimming cost V 2 bases and J 1 base, with 9 bases left between them. Germline loops: CDR1 SGHRS, CDR2 YFSETQ. The CDR3 sequence is 14 residues long. This chain's CDR3 is CASSFGHQNTEAFF. The CDR3 DNA is TGCGCCAGCAGCTTTGGGCACCAGAACACTGAAGCTTTCTTT.

This chain links TRBV3-1 (or the pseudogene TRBV3-2) with TRBJ2-7; D is uncertain. CDR3 size: 12 residues. Trimming left V 3 bases short and J 4 bases short, with 7 bases between. CDR1 and CDR2 from the germline V gene are LGHDT and YNNKEL (reference sequence). The CDR3 protein is CASSQRYYEQYF. CDR3 DNA sequence: TGTGCCAGCAGCCAGAGATATTACGAGCAGTACTTC.

V gene TRBV11-2 combines with J gene TRBJ2-1; D gene unclear. V lost 1 base, J lost 14 bases, and 18 bases lay in between. This CDR3 has 14 residues. Looked up from germline, CDR1 is SGHAT and CDR2 is FQNNGV. The CDR3 sequence is CASSLAPHTANEFF. CDR3 nucleotides: TGTGCCAGCAGCTTAGCCCCACACACAGCAAACGAGTTCTTC.

The rearrangement joins TRBV18 to TRBJ2-5; D unclear. The V end was cut by 3 bases, the J end by 2 bases, with 4 bases between. CDR3 length: 12 residues. CDR1 and CDR2 (germline): KGHSH, LQKENI. DNA of the CDR3: TGTGCCAGCTCACCTAATCAAGAGACCCAGTACTTC. Protein product: CASSPNQETQYF.

A single count supports this clone. The rearrangement links TRBV5-1 to TRBJ1-2; D not certain. The CDR3 contains 15 residues. Germline loops: CDR1 SGHRS, CDR2 YFSETQ. Trimming cost V 4 bases and J 8 bases, with 21 bases left between them. In DNA form, the CDR3 reads TGCGCCAGCAGCGACCCGTTCGGAGGAACAAAAGGCTACACCTTC. Its protein is CASSDPFGGTKGYTF.

Only a few counts were recorded for this clone. The gene calls are TRBV19 and TRBJ1-5; D remains unclear. Trimming left V 3 bases short and J 7 bases short, with 10 bases between. CDR3 length equals 13 residues. Germline CDR1 reads LNHDA; CDR2 reads SQIVND (reference sequence). CDR3 bases: TGTGCCAGTAGTATGGAGGGAGGCCAGCCCCAGCATTTT. It codes for CASSMEGGQPQHF.

The V gene is TRBV10-3, the J gene TRBJ2-7, with 8 bases aligning to TRBD1. The germline gives CDR1 ENHRY, CDR2 SYGVKD. The J segment lost 0 bases and the V segment lost 8 bases, leaving 9 bases of the junction unmatched. This CDR3 region has 15 residues. In DNA form, the CDR3 reads TGTGCCATCCTAGGGGTAGACAGGGGCTCCTACGAGCAGTACTTC. Amino acid sequence: CAILGVDRGSYEQYF.

The chain joins TRBV21-1 to TRBJ2-3; the table's D call, TRBD2, has no DNA check behind it. TRBV21-1 is shown as a pseudogene. The CDR3 is 14 amino acids. This CDR3 reads CASSKPPNSPGQYF. The CDR3 nucleotides read TGTGCCAGCAGCAAACCCCCGAACTCACCCGGGCAGTATTTT.

V gene TRBV28 combines with J gene TRBJ1-5; the D is unclear. The germline V gene encodes CDR1 MDHEN and CDR2 SYDVKM. With 4 bases removed from V and 7 bases from J, the gap between germline ends came to 2 bases. The CDR3 extends over 10 amino acids. The CDR3 DNA sequence: TGTGCCAGCAGTTCGCAGCCCCAGCATTTT. This gives the protein CASSSQPQHF.

In this sample, this clone turned up once. The chain is built from TRBV6-5 and TRBJ2-7, with 9 nucleotides matching TRBD2. In germline, CDR1 is MNHEY, CDR2 SVGAGI. The CDR3 is 15 residues long. The V gene end was trimmed by 2 bases and the J gene end by 2 bases; junction bases not matched to a gene: 4. Here the CDR3 DNA reads TGTGCCAGCAGTTACGATGGACTAGCGCCCTACGAGCAGTACTTC. This translates into CASSYDGLAPYEQYF.

This clone was seen only once. This rearrangement joins TRBV9 to TRBJ1-1; TRBD1 aligns across 9 bases. The CDR3 totals 14 residues. CDR1 and CDR2 from the germline V gene are SGDLS and YYNGEE. Trimming cost V 4 bases and J 2 bases; bases outside gene matches: 3. CDR3 nucleotide sequence: TGTGCCAGCAGCTTGGGACAGGGTAACACTGAAGCTTTCTTT. This sequence encodes CASSLGQGNTEAFF.

This chain uses TRBV10-1 with TRBJ2-7; 12 bases agree with TRBD1. CDR1 is WNHNN, CDR2 SYGVQD, per germline (reference sequence). After removal of 5 bases from V and 3 bases from J, the junction contained 14 bases not matched to a gene. The CDR3 length is 18 residues. CDR3 amino acids: CASSLFLLRDRGLYEQYF. The CDR3 bases are TGCGCCAGCAGTTTGTTCCTCCTCCGGGACAGGGGGCTCTACGAGCAGTACTTC.

J is TRBJ1-1 and V is TRBV27; TRBD1 agrees at 7 bases. After removal of 8 bases from V and 1 base from J, the junction contained 7 bases not matched to a gene. CDR3 length: 14 amino acids. Germline lookup yields CDR1 MNHEY and CDR2 SMNVEV (reference sequence). CDR3 loop: CASYRGATNTEAFF. The DNA of the CDR3 is TGTGCCAGCTACAGGGGAGCTACGAACACTGAAGCTTTCTTT.

This clone was observed a single time. The chain uses TRBV3-1 (or the pseudogene TRBV3-2) and TRBJ1-2; TRBD1 might be the D (6 bases). This CDR3 is built from 14 residues. Looked up from germline, CDR1 is LGHDT and CDR2 is YNNKEL (reference sequence). Trimming cost V 4 bases and J 6 bases, with 15 bases left between them. CDR3 region: CASSPTRTDHGYTF. For the CDR3, the DNA is TGTGCCAGCAGCCCCACAAGGACAGATCATGGCTACACCTTC.

This chain links TRBV11-2 with TRBJ2-4; TRBD1 matches at 9 bases. Germline-derived CDR1 and CDR2 are SGHAT and FQNNGV. CDR3 length: 18 residues. The V segment lost 0 bases and the J segment 2 bases; nucleotides outside the gene matches: 8. CDR3 nucleotides: TGTGCCAGCAGCTTAGAGTTCGGGACAGGGAGTTCCAAAAACATTCAGTACTTC. Encoded protein: CASSLEFGTGSSKNIQYF.

This chain uses TRBV19 with TRBJ2-2, with D tentatively TRBD2 (6 bases). This CDR3 has 14 residues. Trimming pared 8 bases from V and 0 bases from J, leaving 10 bases between. CDR1 and CDR2 (germline): LNHDA, SQIVND (reference sequence). This CDR3 reads CASSGLANTGELFF. The CDR3 coding sequence is TGTGCCAGTTCGGGACTGGCGAACACCGGGGAGCTGTTTTTT.

As DNA, the CDR3 is TGTGCCAGCAGTGAGACTACCCGCGGGGAGACCCAGTACTTC. Its protein is CASSETTRGETQYF. The chain has TRBV6-1 and TRBJ2-5; D possibly corresponds to TRBD2 (5 bases). There are 14 residues in the CDR3. Germline V gives CDR1 MNHNS, CDR2 SASEGT. V lost 3 bases and J lost 5, with 13 bases in between.

This clone was recorded only once. This chain uses TRBV14 with TRBJ2-7; 8 nucleotides align to TRBD2. Losses at the gene ends were 4 bases for V and 6 bases for J; bases not matched to a gene: 14. This CDR3 has 16 amino acids. The germline gives CDR1 SGHDN, CDR2 FVKESK. CDR3 protein: CASSPLIGTSASEQYF. The CDR3 nucleotides read TGTGCCAGCAGCCCACTAATCGGGACTAGTGCTTCCGAGCAGTACTTC.

This chain links TRBV3-1 (or the pseudogene TRBV3-2) with TRBJ2-3, with TRBD2 identical over 7 bases. V lost 4 bases and J lost 3; bases outside the gene matches: 7. This CDR3 contains 15 residues. Germline loops: CDR1 LGHDT, CDR2 YNNKEL (reference sequence). The CDR3 nucleotides are TGTGCCAGCAGCCGTTGGCCGGGAGGAACAGATACGCAGTATTTT. This encodes CASSRWPGGTDTQYF.

The chain recombines TRBV6-5 with TRBJ2-1; possible D gene TRBD2, 6 bases. In germline, CDR1 is MNHEY, CDR2 SVGAGI. V lost 2 bases and J 6 bases, leaving 11 bases between the germline ends. There are 14 residues in the CDR3. CDR3 loop: CASSYQRRGNEQFF. CDR3 nucleotide sequence: TGTGCCAGCAGTTACCAGCGGAGGGGCAATGAGCAGTTCTTC.

The chain links TRBV15 to TRBJ2-3; 11 nucleotides agree with TRBD2. This CDR3 region has 17 residues. Trimming took 0 bases from V and 7 from J; bases not matched to a gene: 9. The germline V gene has CDR1 LNHNV and CDR2 YYDKDF (reference sequence). The CDR3 region has the DNA TGTGCCACCAGCAGAGATAGTACTAGCGGGAGTTTAAATACGCAGTATTTT. Translated, it gives CATSRDSTSGSLNTQYF.